This TCR beta chain was captured in a study of blood T cells in healthy people across ages. The V end lost 1 base, the J end lost 3 bases, and 10 bases lay between the germline ends. In germline, CDR1 is SGHTA, CDR2 FQGNSA. The CDR3 consists of 14 residues. Sample-barcoded 5' priming and a J-beta primer mix drove a second PCR of about 7 to 12 cycles. Using its own MiXCR run on the 5' RACE reads, TCRdb lists one record per CDR3 protein. The sample contains 1.5 million to 2 million distinct CDR3 sequences, 28% of which appear only once. The V and J genes are TRBV7-2 and TRBJ2-7; D is uncertain. Material for sequencing was blood. This clonotype originated in a woman in her 30s in good health. The CDR3 DNA sequence: TGTGCCAGCAGCTTAGTCGCGGAAATCTACGAGCAGTACTTC. It yields the protein CASSLVAEIYEQYF.